This T cell receptor (beta chain) was sequenced in a study of cytomegalovirus exposure and HLA in healthy donors. Study conclusions and caveats: The study listed about 150 cytomegalovirus-associated TCR beta chains. Some highly shared sequence variants likely arose as a pipeline artifact.

Primers included in the PCR were 60 Vbeta and 13 Jbeta primers. The data were produced by immunoSEQ multiplex PCR, yet TCRdb's version contains in-frame clones alone and is incomplete. The sample carries about 160,000 clones, around 84% recorded once. The CDR3 is made up of 14 amino acids. Germline V gene sequence: CDR1 MNHEY, CDR2 SVGAGI. Trimming took 8 bases from V and 5 from J, leaving 18 bases between them. Regarding this clone: The antigen remains unidentified.

This TCR derives from a young man in good health and CMV-seronegative. Sequences were obtained from PBMCs. V is TRBV6-5 and J is TRBJ1-2; possible D gene TRBD1, 5 bases. CDR3 sequence: CASGRGGDLYGYTF. The CDR3 DNA reads as TGTGCCAGCGGCCGAGGAGGGGACCTTTATGGCTACACCTTC.